Listed here are 9 T cell receptor beta chains from one sample, sequenced in a study of control samples from healthy donors and cancer patients. This table comes from immunoSEQ multiplex PCR, and its TCRdb copy is limited to in-frame clones, with some not included. The table lists 100,000 to 150,000 clones, roughly 90% of them singletons. Sequenced sample: PBMCs. The receptors derive from a man aged 50-59 years with head and neck cancer.

This chain uses TRBV28 with TRBJ2-7; a possible D gene is TRBD2 (5 bases). This CDR3 contains 12 residues. The germline V gene has CDR1 MDHEN and CDR2 SYDVKM. V was trimmed by 2 bases and J by 5 bases, leaving 7 bases between them. CDR3 in amino acids: CASSLNGNEQYF. CDR3 in DNA: TGTGCCAGCAGTTTAAACGGGAACGAGCAGTACTTC.

The V call is TRBV4-2, the J call TRBJ1-3, with D tentatively TRBD1 (6 bases). The CDR3 contains 19 residues. Trimming stripped 0 bases from V and 4 bases from J, with 22 bases between. Germline V gene sequence: CDR1 LGHNA, CDR2 YNFKEQ. The CDR3 nucleotides are TGTGCCAGCAGCCAAGATCGTCGGGCGGGGGCTCGGGGAGGAAACACCATATATTTT. It encodes CASSQDRRAGARGGNTIYF.

This clone was counted a single time. This sequence joins TRBV7-6 and TRBJ2-6; D not certain. CDR1 and CDR2 (germline): SGHVS, FNYEAQ. The CDR3 has 15 residues. V dropped 2 bases and J dropped 1 base, with 6 bases sitting between them. The CDR3 DNA reads TGTGCCAGCAGCTTAATGTCGTCTGGGGCCAACGTCCTGACTTTC. Residues: CASSLMSSGANVLTF.

J is TRBJ1-3 and V is TRBV30, with D hard to call. V lost 3 bases, J lost 0 bases, and 9 bases lay in between. The CDR3 spans 14 residues. Germline V lookup: CDR1 GTSNPN, CDR2 SVGIG (reference sequence). The CDR3 sequence: CAWRQPSSGNTIYF. The CDR3 DNA follows: TGTGCCTGGAGACAGCCGAGCTCTGGAAACACCATATATTTT.

V is TRBV3-1 (or the pseudogene TRBV3-2) and J is TRBJ1-2; a weak D match, TRBD1 (5 bases). CDR1 and CDR2 from the germline V gene are LGHDT and YNNKEL (reference sequence). The V gene lost 4 bases and the J gene lost 4 bases, with 13 bases spanning the gap. The CDR3 runs 14 residues. The CDR3 sequence: CASSRSHGGYGYTF. The DNA for the CDR3 is TGTGCCAGCAGCCGTAGCCATGGGGGCTATGGCTACACCTTC.

This clone was picked up a small number of times. The chain couples TRBV5-1 to TRBJ1-4; no firm D call. CDR3 length: 16 amino acids. V was trimmed by 4 bases and J by 5 bases, leaving 18 bases between them. The germline V gene encodes CDR1 SGHRS and CDR2 YFSETQ. The CDR3 DNA follows: TGCGCCAGCAGCCCTTTTAACACAGCTACAAATGAAAAACTGTTTTTT. It translates to CASSPFNTATNEKLFF.

This clone came up once. The V call is TRBV6-5, the J call TRBJ1-5, with D possibly being TRBD1 (5 bases). This CDR3 spans 14 amino acids. Germline lookup yields CDR1 MNHEY and CDR2 SVGAGI. Trimming stripped 6 bases from V and 3 bases from J, with 12 bases between. The CDR3 sequence is CASSLGLNNQPQHF. DNA of the CDR3: TGTGCCAGCAGCTTGGGACTGAACAATCAGCCCCAGCATTTT.

This chain connects TRBV2 to TRBJ2-6; TRBD1 matches 7 bases. Germline trimming cut 5 bases from V and 2 bases from J; bases unmatched to any gene: 6. The germline CDR1 and CDR2 sequences are SNHLY and FYNNEI. The CDR3 length is 16 residues. The CDR3 protein is CASSYYQGAGANVLTF. CDR3 DNA: TGTGCCAGCAGTTACTACCAGGGGGCTGGGGCCAACGTCCTGACTTTC. Full variable domain (rest looked up from reference TRBV2 and TRBJ2-6): EPEVTQTPSHQVTQMGQEVILRCVPISNHLYFYWYRQILGQKVEFLVSFYNNEISEKSEIFDDQFSVERPDGSNFTLKIRSTKLEDSAMYFCASSYYQGAGANVLTFGAGSRLTVL.

The V call is TRBV11-1, the J call TRBJ1-5; D unresolved. Germline CDR1 SGHAT, CDR2 FQDESV (reference sequence). This CDR3 is built from 13 residues. The germline V and J ends were trimmed by 4 bases and 4 bases, with 8 bases remaining between them. The CDR3 here is CASSSLANQPQHF. The CDR3 DNA is TGTGCCAGCAGCTCCCTAGCGAATCAGCCCCAGCATTTT.